What follows is one T cell receptor beta chain and its context. The antigen is unknown. Being one base from a much bigger clone, this may be a read error. TCR beta CDR3 regions were amplified from RNA transcripts. The HTBI set primed first-round TCR CDR3 RT-PCR. One entry per CDR3 protein results from TCRdb running MiXCR on the multiplex PCR reads. The profile shows roughly 360,000 distinct CDR3 sequences, around an eighth of them singletons. The data derive from a study of T cells in Graves' hyperthyroidism and ophthalmopathy. Each diagnosis was grounded in clinical symptoms, serum thyroxine and TRAb, thyroid ultrasound, and orbital computed tomography. From approximately 9.1 ml of fresh peripheral blood, PBMCs were isolated. Study-wide results and caveats: Also found in blood were most expanded thyroid clonotypes above 0.001.

This CDR3 has 16 residues. CDR1 is SGHAT, CDR2 FQNNGV, per germline. The sequencing sample was made of blood. This rearrangement joins TRBV11-2 to TRBJ2-3, with 7 bases identical to TRBD1. The receptor was isolated from a young man with Graves' hyperthyroidism that later progressed to Graves' ophthalmopathy. The CDR3 coding sequence is TGTGCCAGCAGCTTAGTTGGGGGACAGTCCACAGAGACGCAGTATTTT. This sequence encodes CASSLVGGQSTETQYF.